The 31 T cell receptor beta chains in this list originate from one sample, sequenced in a study of cytomegalovirus exposure and HLA in healthy donors. Primers for the PCR totalled 60 Vbeta and 13 Jbeta. The data were produced by immunoSEQ multiplex PCR, yet TCRdb's version contains in-frame clones alone and is incomplete. The top ten clones hold approximately 4.2% of a sample with some 130,000 clones, about two thirds of them seen once. Sequenced sample: PBMCs. The receptors derive from a man aged 50 to 60 in good health and CMV-seropositive.

The J gene is TRBJ1-2, the V gene TRBV6-5, with 8 bases fitting TRBD1. Germline V lookup: CDR1 MNHEY, CDR2 SVGAGI. The length of the CDR3 is 14 residues. V was clipped by 6 bases and J by 4 bases; unmatched bases: 7. The chain's CDR3 is CASSPDRGGYGYTF. The CDR3 DNA is TGTGCCAGCAGCCCTGACAGGGGAGGCTATGGCTACACCTTC.

This sequence joins TRBV2 and TRBJ2-7; tentative D call: TRBD2 (5 bases). The V gene's germline CDR1 is SNHLY and CDR2 FYNNEI. V was shortened by 1 base and J by 12 bases, with 13 bases between the two germline ends. The CDR3 has 12 residues. DNA for the CDR3: TGTGCCAGCAGTGAAGAGATAAAGGGAGCGTACTTC. Its translation: CASSEEIKGAYF.

A single count supports this clone. This chain uses TRBV6-4 with TRBJ2-2; weak D call: TRBD2 (5 bases). Deletions cut 8 bases from V and 2 bases from J, with 15 bases between. The CDR3 loop spans 15 amino acids. The germline gives CDR1 MRHNA, CDR2 SNTAGT. The CDR3 reads CASRPERTNTGELFF. Written as DNA, the CDR3 is TGTGCCAGCCGACCGGAGCGGACTAACACCGGGGAGCTGTTTTTT.

Regarding this clone: One end of the junction varies from germline; a read error may be responsible. The CDR3 nucleotides are TGTGCCAGCAGCCTGACCCGACATGAACGGTTGAACTCCTTC. It encodes CASSLTRHERLNSF. V usage is TRBV11-2 and J usage is TRBJ1-2; D gene unclear. This CDR3 is 14 amino acids long. Germline V CDR1 and CDR2: SGHAT, FQNNGV.

The chain has TRBV7-8 and TRBJ2-2; 10 nucleotides match TRBD1. With V trimmed by 0 bases and J by 5 bases, 6 bases remained unmatched. The CDR3 runs 17 residues. CDR1 and CDR2 from the germline V gene are SGHVS and FQNEAQ. This CDR3 is CASSLAPQGQGTGELFF. CDR3 nucleotide sequence: TGTGCCAGCAGCTTAGCGCCTCAGGGACAGGGGACCGGGGAGCTGTTTTTT.

The rearrangement joins TRBV11-2 to TRBJ1-1; 8 bases are shared with TRBD1. The CDR3 contains 15 residues. Germline lookup yields CDR1 SGHAT and CDR2 FQNNGV. V was clipped by 6 bases and J by 0 bases; unmatched bases: 6. CDR3 loop: CASRRTGNVNTEAFF. CDR3 DNA sequence: TGTGCCAGCAGACGGACAGGGAACGTGAACACTGAAGCTTTCTTT.

The V gene is TRBV4-2, the J gene TRBJ2-2, with 7 bases aligning to TRBD2. J was trimmed by 6 bases and V by 1 base; bases with no gene match: 5. CDR3 length equals 15 residues. Germline CDR1 LGHNA, CDR2 YNFKEQ. The CDR3 is CASSQVIAGSGELFF. DNA of the CDR3: TGTGCCAGCAGCCAAGTAATAGCGGGTTCCGGGGAGCTGTTTTTT.

This rearrangement joins TRBV27 to TRBJ2-1; TRBD2 is a possible D gene (5 bases). Germline V CDR1 and CDR2: MNHEY, SMNVEV (reference sequence). This CDR3 contains 16 residues. The V and J ends lost 3 bases and 0 bases respectively, with 12 bases between them. CDR3 bases: TGTGCCAGCAGTTTTACTAGTCCCCCCTCCTACAATGAGCAGTTCTTC. As protein: CASSFTSPPSYNEQFF.

The CDR3 sequence: CASSLSTFGYTF. The CDR3 region has the DNA TGTGCCAGCAGTTTATCCACTTTTGGCTACACCTTC. V gene TRBV28 combines with J gene TRBJ1-2; D not certain. Germline V gives CDR1 MDHEN, CDR2 SYDVKM. Trimming stripped 1 base from V and 7 bases from J, with 7 bases between. The length of the CDR3 is 12 residues.

The rearrangement links TRBV18 to TRBJ1-1; 7 nucleotides align to TRBD1. The CDR3 totals 16 residues. V shed 4 bases, J shed 3 bases, and the junction held 11 bases outside the gene matches. The germline CDR1 and CDR2 sequences are KGHSH and LQKENI. CDR3 DNA: TGTGCCAGCTCACGGCGACAGGGAAGGAGGGACACTGAAGCTTTCTTT. Translating gives CASSRRQGRRDTEAFF.

This clone was counted only a few times. J is TRBJ2-1 and V is TRBV15; D remains unclear. CDR1 and CDR2 from the germline V gene are LNHNV and YYDKDF (reference sequence). The CDR3 length is 14 residues. V gave up 0 bases and J gave up 4 bases, with 7 bases separating them. Here the CDR3 reads CATSRDQEYNEQFF. The CDR3 DNA sequence: TGTGCCACCAGCAGAGATCAGGAATACAATGAGCAGTTCTTC.

The chain links TRBV7-2 to TRBJ2-7; 7 bases are shared with TRBD1. Trimming cost V 4 bases and J 3 bases; bases outside gene matches: 12. This CDR3 spans 16 amino acids. Germline V gives CDR1 SGHTA, CDR2 FQGNSA. Here the CDR3 DNA reads TGTGCCAGCAGCTCTAACGACAGGGTGCCCCACTACGAGCAGTACTTC. Translated: CASSSNDRVPHYEQYF.

This rearrangement joins TRBV5-8 to TRBJ2-1; D is unclear. The V gene lost 2 bases and the J gene lost 2 bases, with 11 bases spanning the gap. Germline values: CDR1 SGHTS, CDR2 YDEGEE. The CDR3 runs 15 residues. CDR3 sequence: CASSLTETPYNEQFF. CDR3 DNA sequence: TGTGCCAGCAGCTTAACGGAGACCCCCTACAATGAGCAGTTCTTC. Looking up the rest from reference TRBV5-8 and TRBJ2-1 gives the full variable domain: EAGVTQSPTHLIKTRGQQATLRCSPISGHTSVYWYQQALGLGLQFLLWYDEGEERNRGNFPPRFSGRQFPNYSSELNVNALELEDSALYLCASSLTETPYNEQFFGPGTRLTVL.

As to this clone: Additional DNA sequences in this sample encode the identical CDR3. The chain is built from TRBV5-1 and TRBJ2-7; D possibly corresponds to TRBD2 (5 bases). This CDR3 is built from 14 residues. Germline V gene lookup returns CDR1 SGHRS and CDR2 YFSETQ. The V gene lost 1 base and the J gene lost 1 base, with 9 bases spanning the gap. DNA for the CDR3: TGCGCCAGCAGCTTGTCCGGGGTTTCCTACGAGCAGTACTTC. Translating gives CASSLSGVSYEQYF.

V and J are TRBV14 and TRBJ2-1, with TRBD2 matching 7 bases. V gave up 1 base and J gave up 7 bases; unmatched junction bases: 7. This CDR3 has 15 amino acids. Germline CDR1 and CDR2: SGHDN and FVKESK. Here the CDR3 DNA reads TGTGCCAGCAGCCAAGCGGGCGGGAGTGCTAATGAGCAGTTCTTC. It is translated as CASSQAGGSANEQFF. The variable domain in full, completed from reference TRBV14 and TRBJ2-1, reads EAGVTQFPSHSVIEKGQTVTLRCDPISGHDNLYWYRRVMGKEIKFLLHFVKESKQDESGMPNNRFLAERTGGTYSTLKVQPAELEDSGVYFCASSQAGGSANEQFFGPGTRLTVL.

The chain uses TRBV2 and TRBJ1-1; 8 bases map to TRBD1. With 6 bases clipped from V and 4 bases from J, the junction kept 7 bases outside the gene matches. Germline V gene lookup returns CDR1 SNHLY and CDR2 FYNNEI. This CDR3 is built from 14 residues. The CDR3 region has the DNA TGTGCCAGCAGGGGGGCAGGGGGCCCCACTGAAGCTTTCTTT. Protein sequence: CASRGAGGPTEAFF.

CDR3 sequence reads: CASSLSGRGDEQFF. The DNA for the CDR3 is TGTGCCAGCAGCTTATCCGGCAGGGGGGATGAGCAGTTCTTC. This chain joins TRBV7-2 and TRBJ2-1; maybe TRBD1 (7 bases). Deletions cut 2 bases from V and 8 bases from J, with 13 bases between. CDR1 and CDR2 (germline): SGHTA, FQGNSA. This CDR3 contains 14 residues.

The chain is built from TRBV29-1 and TRBJ2-3; D is uncertain. The CDR3 sequence is 13 residues long. V lost 3 bases and J lost 1, with 8 bases in between. CDR1 and CDR2 from the germline V gene are SQVTM and ANQGSEA. CDR3 sequence: CSVDRFGTDTQYF. The DNA of the CDR3 is TGCAGCGTTGACAGATTTGGCACAGATACGCAGTATTTT.

The chain has TRBV6-5 and TRBJ2-1, with 12 bases that match TRBD2. Germline V lookup: CDR1 MNHEY, CDR2 SVGAGI. This CDR3 is built from 14 residues. The V gene end was trimmed by 7 bases and the J gene end by 7 bases; junction bases not matched to a gene: 5. In DNA, the CDR3 is TGTGCCAGCACCCGACTAGCGGGAGTGAATGAGCAGTTCTTC. This gives the protein CASTRLAGVNEQFF.

This chain joins TRBV7-2 and TRBJ1-6; 12 nucleotides match TRBD1. The CDR3 runs to 16 residues. Germline V CDR1 and CDR2: SGHTA, FQGNSA. Trimming at V came to 5 bases and at J to 8 bases, leaving 7 bases not matched to a gene. CDR3 amino acids: CASSPGTGGRYSPLHF. DNA for the CDR3: TGTGCCAGCAGCCCAGGGACAGGGGGCCGATATTCACCCCTCCACTTT.

The rearrangement joins TRBV29-1 to TRBJ2-4; 9 nucleotides agree with TRBD2. CDR3 length: 15 amino acids. Losses at the gene ends were 4 bases for V and 0 bases for J; bases not matched to a gene: 4. Germline-derived CDR1 and CDR2 are SQVTM and ANQGSEA. CDR3 sequence (DNA): TGCAGCGTTGTAGGTAGCGGGGGAGCCAAAAACATTCAGTACTTC. It translates to CSVVGSGGAKNIQYF.

This clone was detected only once. The chain employs TRBV5-1 and TRBJ2-2; 10 bases map to TRBD2. In germline, CDR1 is SGHRS, CDR2 YFSETQ. Trimming cost V 0 bases and J 0 bases; bases outside gene matches: 2. There are 17 residues in the CDR3. The CDR3 loop is CASSLATSGANTGELFF. The CDR3 bases are TGCGCCAGCAGCTTGGCAACTAGCGGGGCGAACACCGGGGAGCTGTTTTTT.

The chain uses TRBV4-1 and TRBJ1-2; the D gene is possibly TRBD1 (6 bases). Germline V lookup: CDR1 MGHRA, CDR2 YSYEKL. V shed 4 bases and J shed 8 bases, with 14 bases lying between them. The CDR3 is 13 residues long. CDR3 region: CASSPEGVGGYTF. CDR3 DNA: TGCGCCAGCAGCCCCGAGGGGGTGGGGGGCTACACCTTC.

A word on this clone: Germline is not matched at one junction end, which may reflect a read error. The CDR3 region has the DNA TGTGCTAGCAGCCCGACAGGGGACTACGAGCAGTACTTC. Translated: CASSPTGDYEQYF. J is TRBJ2-7 and V is TRBV7-7, with TRBD1 matching over 8 bases. The CDR3 runs to 13 residues. Germline values: CDR1 SSHAT, CDR2 FNYEAQ (reference sequence).

J is TRBJ1-2 and V is TRBV5-1; 8 positions agree with TRBD1. V lost 3 bases and J lost 8; bases outside the gene matches: 15. CDR3 length: 16 residues. CDR1 and CDR2 (germline): SGHRS, YFSETQ. This CDR3 reads CASSYVPTGARPGYTF. CDR3 sequence (DNA): TGCGCCAGCAGCTACGTCCCGACAGGGGCCCGCCCAGGCTACACCTTC.

The V call is TRBV2, the J call TRBJ1-3; 7 bases match TRBD1. From germline, CDR1 is SNHLY and CDR2 FYNNEI. Losses at the gene ends were 7 bases for V and 6 bases for J; bases not matched to a gene: 9. CDR3 length: 14 amino acids. The CDR3 sequence: CASILGGGANTIYF. The CDR3 DNA reads as TGTGCCAGCATTTTAGGAGGGGGCGCAAACACCATATATTTT.

A few counts support this clone. The chain's CDR3 is CASSVHPGGNTLNEQFF. The CDR3, as DNA: TGTGCCAGCAGCGTGCATCCAGGGGGGAACACGTTGAATGAGCAGTTCTTC. V gene TRBV9 combines with J gene TRBJ2-1; the D gene is possibly TRBD1 (7 bases). The CDR3 contains 17 residues. The germline V gene has CDR1 SGDLS and CDR2 YYNGEE. Trimming stripped 2 bases from V and 7 bases from J, with 22 bases between.

The rearrangement joins TRBV5-1 to TRBJ2-7; TRBD2 matches at 9 bases. CDR1 is SGHRS and CDR2 is YFSETQ in the germline V gene. This CDR3 contains 14 residues. J gave up 5 bases and V 0 bases, and 3 bases lay outside the gene matches. The CDR3 region is CASSLALAGDEQYF. The CDR3 nucleotides read TGCGCCAGCAGCTTGGCATTAGCGGGAGACGAGCAGTACTTC.

The CDR3 is CASSTTGVPTGELFF. The CDR3 bases are TGTGCCAGTAGTACGACAGGGGTCCCCACCGGGGAGCTGTTTTTT. The chain combines TRBV19 with TRBJ2-2; TRBD1 agrees at 8 bases. Per the germline V gene, CDR1 is LNHDA and CDR2 is SQIVND (reference sequence). The CDR3 is 15 amino acids. With V trimmed by 4 bases and J by 4 bases, 5 bases remained unmatched. The variable domain in full, with the rest retrieved from reference TRBV19 and TRBJ2-2, is DGGITQSPKYLFRKEGQNVTLSCEQNLNHDAMYWYRQDPGQGLRLIYYSQIVNDFQKGDIAEGYSVSREKKESFPLTVTSAQKNPTAFYLCASSTTGVPTGELFFGEGSRLTVL.

The gene calls are TRBV9 and TRBJ1-2; 8 bases map to TRBD1. CDR1 is SGDLS, CDR2 YYNGEE, per germline. Trimming removed 3 bases from V and 6 bases from J; junction bases left unmatched: 10. This CDR3 region has 15 residues. The CDR3: CASSGHLTGDNGYTF. The DNA for the CDR3 is TGTGCCAGCAGCGGACACTTGACAGGGGATAATGGCTACACCTTC.

The V and J genes are TRBV6-5 and TRBJ1-1, with 8 bases matching TRBD1. Germline lookup yields CDR1 MNHEY and CDR2 SVGAGI. The CDR3 spans 15 residues. V dropped 4 bases and J dropped 3; count of bases not matched to a gene: 7. The chain's CDR3 is CASSSPDRAHTEAFF. The CDR3 DNA reads TGTGCCAGCAGTTCCCCGGACAGGGCTCACACTGAAGCTTTCTTT.